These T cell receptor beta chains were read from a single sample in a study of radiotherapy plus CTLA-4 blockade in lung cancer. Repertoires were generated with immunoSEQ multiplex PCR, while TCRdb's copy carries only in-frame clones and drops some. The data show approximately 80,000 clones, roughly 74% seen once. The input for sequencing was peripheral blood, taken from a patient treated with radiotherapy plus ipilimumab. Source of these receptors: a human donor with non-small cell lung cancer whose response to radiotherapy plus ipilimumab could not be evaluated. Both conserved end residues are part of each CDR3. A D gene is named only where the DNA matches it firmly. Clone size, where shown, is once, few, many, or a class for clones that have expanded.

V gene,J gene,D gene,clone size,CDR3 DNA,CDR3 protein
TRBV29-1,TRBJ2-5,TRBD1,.,TGCAGCGCCGGGCCAGGGGGTCGAGAGACCCAGTACTTC,CSAGPGGRETQYF
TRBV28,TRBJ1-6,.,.,TGTGCCAGCAGCCCGGGAGCACCCCTCCACTTT,CASSPGAPLHF
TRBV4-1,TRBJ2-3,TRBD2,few,TGCGCCAGCAGCCACCAGCGGGGGGCGACAGATACGCAGTATTTT,CASSHQRGATDTQYF
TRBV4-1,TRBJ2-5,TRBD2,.,TGCGCCAGCAGCGAATGGGTTCAACTAGCGCAAGAGACCCAGTACTTC,CASSEWVQLAQETQYF
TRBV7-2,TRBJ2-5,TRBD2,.,TGTGCCAGCAGCTTGGGGGGACTAGGAGCCTTGGAGACCCAGTACTTC,CASSLGGLGALETQYF
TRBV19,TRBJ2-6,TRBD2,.,TGTGCCAGTATCGGATTGGGAGGGTCTGGGGCCAACGTCCTGACTTTC,CASIGLGGSGANVLTF
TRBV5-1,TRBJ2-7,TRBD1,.,TGCGCCAGCAGCTTGTATCCAGGACAGGGGACCGAAATCTACGAGCAGTACTTC,CASSLYPGQGTEIYEQYF
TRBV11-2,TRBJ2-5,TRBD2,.,TGTGCCAGCAGCTTAGAAAAGGGACTAGCGGGAGAGACCCAGTACTTC,CASSLEKGLAGETQYF
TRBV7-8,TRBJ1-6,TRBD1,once,TGTGCCAGCAGCCTCGGGACAGTCGGGAGCTCCTATAATTCACCCCTCCACTTT,CASSLGTVGSSYNSPLHF
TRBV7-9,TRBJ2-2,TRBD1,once,TGTGCCAGCAGCTCCTCAGACAGGGCGAGCGGGGAGCTGTTTTTT,CASSSSDRASGELFF
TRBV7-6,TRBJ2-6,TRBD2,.,TGTGCCAGCAGCTTGCGGCGGGGGGACTCTGGGGCCAACGTCCTGACTTTC,CASSLRRGDSGANVLTF
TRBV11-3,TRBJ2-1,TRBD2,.,TGTGCCAGCAGAGAACGGACTAGCTCCTACAATGAGCAGTTCTTC,CASRERTSSYNEQFF
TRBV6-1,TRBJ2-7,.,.,TGTGCCAGCAGTGAAGTTTGGGGCAACTCCTACGAGCAGTACTTC,CASSEVWGNSYEQYF
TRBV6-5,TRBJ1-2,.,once,TGTGCCAGCCGCCACAATGTACCCTTGAACTATGGCTACACCTTC,CASRHNVPLNYGYTF
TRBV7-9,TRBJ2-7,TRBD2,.,TGTGCCAGCAGCTTAGACCCTAGCGGGAGAACATCGGACGAGCAGTACTTC,CASSLDPSGRTSDEQYF
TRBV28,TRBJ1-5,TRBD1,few,TGTGCCAGCACCACATTAAGGACAGGACTTTATAGCAATCAGCCCCAGCATTTT,CASTTLRTGLYSNQPQHF
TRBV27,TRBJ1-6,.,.,TGTGCCAGCACCCCAGGACAGCTTAATTCACCCCTCCACTTT,CASTPGQLNSPLHF
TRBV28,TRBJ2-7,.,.,TGTGCCAGCAGTTTTGGGCAGCCCTACGAGCAGTACTTC,CASSFGQPYEQYF
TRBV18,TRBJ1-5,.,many,TGTGCCAGCTCCTACCAAGGGGGAAAGGAGCCCCAGCATTTT,CASSYQGGKEPQHF
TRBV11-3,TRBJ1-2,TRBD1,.,TGTGCCAGCAGCCCGGACAGGTCTAACTATGGCTACACCTTC,CASSPDRSNYGYTF
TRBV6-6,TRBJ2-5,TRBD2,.,TGTGCCAGCAGTGGACTAGGGGCAGCCTTACAAGAGACCCAGTACTTC,CASSGLGAALQETQYF
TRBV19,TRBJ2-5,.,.,TGTGCCAGTAGTATGGTCGCAGACCAAGAGACCCAGTACTTC,CASSMVADQETQYF
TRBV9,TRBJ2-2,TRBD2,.,TGTGCCAGCAGCGTAGCTGTCAGCGGGACCTCCACCGGGGAGCTGTTTTTT,CASSVAVSGTSTGELFF
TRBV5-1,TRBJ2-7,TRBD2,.,TGCGCCAGCAGCTTGGCCGGGCGGGGGAACCACGAGCAGTACTTC,CASSLAGRGNHEQYF
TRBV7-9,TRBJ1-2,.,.,TGTGCCAGCAGCCCACTCGGGCAGGGATCCAACTATGGCTACACCTTC,CASSPLGQGSNYGYTF
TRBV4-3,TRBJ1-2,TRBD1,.,TGCGCCAGCAGCCAAGGACAGGGACTTAACTATGGCTACACCTTC,CASSQGQGLNYGYTF
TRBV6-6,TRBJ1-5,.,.,TGTGCCAGCAGTTACCGGACGGACTATAGCAATCAGCCCCAGCATTTT,CASSYRTDYSNQPQHF
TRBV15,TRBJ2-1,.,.,TGTGCCACCAGGGGCAGAGAGGGCGGGGAGCAGTTCTTC,CATRGREGGEQFF
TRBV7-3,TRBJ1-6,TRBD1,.,TGTGCCAGCAGCCCGCCGACAGGGGTTGGAAATTCACCCCTCCACTTT,CASSPPTGVGNSPLHF
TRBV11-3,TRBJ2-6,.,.,TGTGCCAGCAGCCGAGGGCTCTCCGGGGCCAACGTCCTGACTTTC,CASSRGLSGANVLTF
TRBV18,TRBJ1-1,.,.,TGTGCCAGCTCACCCCCGGAAGCTTTCTTT,CASSPPEAFF
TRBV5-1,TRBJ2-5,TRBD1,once,TGCGCCAGCAGCTTGCGGGTCCCGGGACAGGACACGTCGGAGACCCAGTACTTC,CASSLRVPGQDTSETQYF
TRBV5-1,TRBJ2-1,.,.,TGCGCCAGCAGCCAACTAGGCGGGACGTTCTACAATGAGCAGTTCTTC,CASSQLGGTFYNEQFF
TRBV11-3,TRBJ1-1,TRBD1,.,TGTGCCAGCCGACAACAGGGGCCCAATGAAGCTTTCTTT,CASRQQGPNEAFF
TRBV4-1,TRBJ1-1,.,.,TGCGCCAGCAGCCATTGGGGGGGACGGAAAAGCCTGAACACTGAAGCTTTCTTT,CASSHWGGRKSLNTEAFF
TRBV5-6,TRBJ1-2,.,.,TGTGCCAGCGACCGAGGAGGGCGCTTTGAAACCTACACCTTC,CASDRGGRFETYTF